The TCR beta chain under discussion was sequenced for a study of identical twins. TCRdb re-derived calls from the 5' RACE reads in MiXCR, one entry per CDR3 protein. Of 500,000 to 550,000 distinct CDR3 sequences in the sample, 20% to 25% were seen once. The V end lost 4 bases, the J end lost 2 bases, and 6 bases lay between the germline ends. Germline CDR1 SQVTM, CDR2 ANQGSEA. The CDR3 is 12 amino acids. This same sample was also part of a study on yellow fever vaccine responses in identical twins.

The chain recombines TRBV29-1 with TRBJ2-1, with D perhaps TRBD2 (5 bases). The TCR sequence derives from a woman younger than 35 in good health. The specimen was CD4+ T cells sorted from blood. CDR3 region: CSVGGTYNEQFF. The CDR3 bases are TGCAGCGTTGGAGGGACCTACAATGAGCAGTTCTTC.